What follows are 3 T cell receptor beta chains derived from one specimen sequenced in a study of PD-1 blockade in classical Hodgkin lymphoma. Time point defined: cycle 4 day 1 (C4D1), after 6 weeks of nivolumab. Relapse after autologous stem cell transplantation occurred in every patient, and brentuximab vedotin exposure varied. TCRdb's copy holds only in-frame clones and misses some; the assay was immunoSEQ multiplex PCR. This sample has about 9,700 clones, with 65% to 85% found just once. This specimen consisted of peripheral blood mononuclear cells (PBMCs), obtained before the fourth cycle of nivolumab. These receptors were taken from a human donor with classical Hodgkin lymphoma.

J is TRBJ2-7 and V is TRBV4-2; TRBD1 might be the D (6 bases). This CDR3 contains 15 residues. The germline CDR1 and CDR2 sequences are LGHNA and YNFKEQ. V was shortened by 4 bases and J by 0 bases, with 13 bases between the two germline ends. The CDR3 loop reads CASSLRTDSSYEQYF. The CDR3 DNA follows: TGTGCCAGCAGCCTCCGGACGGACAGCTCCTACGAGCAGTACTTC.

CDR3 DNA: TGTGCCAGCAGCACACTCGGATTCCAAGAGACCCAGTACTTC. It translates to CASSTLGFQETQYF. The chain couples TRBV5-4 to TRBJ2-5; D not resolved. The CDR3 spans 14 residues. Germline V gives CDR1 SGHNT, CDR2 YYREEE (reference sequence). V was pared by 4 bases and J by 1 base, with 11 bases between.

This chain links TRBV28 with TRBJ2-1; D uncertain. The CDR3 runs to 15 residues. V lost 3 bases to trimming and J lost 1 base, with 10 bases between them. Germline V gene lookup returns CDR1 MDHEN and CDR2 SYDVKM. The CDR3 sequence: CASSFLISSYNEQFF. The CDR3 nucleotides read TGTGCCAGCAGTTTCCTTATCTCGTCCTACAATGAGCAGTTCTTC.